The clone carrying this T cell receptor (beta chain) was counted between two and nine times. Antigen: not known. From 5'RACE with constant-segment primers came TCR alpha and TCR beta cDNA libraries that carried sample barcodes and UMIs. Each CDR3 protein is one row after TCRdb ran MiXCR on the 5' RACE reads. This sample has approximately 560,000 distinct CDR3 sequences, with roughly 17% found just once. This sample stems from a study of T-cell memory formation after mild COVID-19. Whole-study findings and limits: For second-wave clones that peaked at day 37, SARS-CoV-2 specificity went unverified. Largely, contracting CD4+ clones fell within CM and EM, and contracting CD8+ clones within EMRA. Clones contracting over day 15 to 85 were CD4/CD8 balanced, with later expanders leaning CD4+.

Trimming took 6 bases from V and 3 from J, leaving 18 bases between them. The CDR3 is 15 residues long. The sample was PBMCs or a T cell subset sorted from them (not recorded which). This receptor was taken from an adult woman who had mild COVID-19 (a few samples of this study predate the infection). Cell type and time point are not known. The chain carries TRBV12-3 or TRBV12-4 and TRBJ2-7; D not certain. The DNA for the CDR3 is TGTGCCAGCAGCCCAAACGACGCCGGACGCTACGAGCAGTACTTC. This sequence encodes CASSPNDAGRYEQYF.